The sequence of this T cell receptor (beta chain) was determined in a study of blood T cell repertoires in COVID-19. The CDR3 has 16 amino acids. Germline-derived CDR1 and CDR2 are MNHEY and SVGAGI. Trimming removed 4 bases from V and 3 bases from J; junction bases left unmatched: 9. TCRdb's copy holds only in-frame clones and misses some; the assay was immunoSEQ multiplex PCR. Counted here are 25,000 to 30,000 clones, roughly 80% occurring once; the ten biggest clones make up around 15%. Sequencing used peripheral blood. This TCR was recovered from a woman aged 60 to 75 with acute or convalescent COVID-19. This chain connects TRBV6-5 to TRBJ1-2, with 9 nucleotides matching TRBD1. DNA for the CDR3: TGTGCCAGCAGTTCTCTTGGACAGGGGACCGACTATGGCTACACCTTC. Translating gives CASSSLGQGTDYGYTF.